This is a list of T cell receptor beta chains from one sample in a study of CD8 T cells in ankylosing spondylitis. One entry per CDR3 protein, called by TCRdb with MiXCR from the 5' RACE reads. The repertoire holds under 200,000 distinct CDR3 sequences, with 11% as singletons. Sequencing used blood, either unsorted or a sorted T cell fraction (not recorded which). Receptors originate from a male donor with ankylosing spondylitis or in good health (not recorded which). Both conserved end residues are trimmed from each CDR3. Clone size is not always given. Where it is, it says once, few, many or a class for expanded clones.

. TRBV6-2/TRBV6-3 ASRHALLNTGELF
few TRBV2 ASSEASGAYNEQF
once TRBV7-9 ASSFPGVGAKNIQY
. TRBV7-9 ASGTIAGRYNEQF
many TRBV12-3/TRBV12-4 ASSSPGTGDNEQY
many TRBV7-8 ASSRSTEAF
many TRBV3-1 ASSQEITDVQETQY
few TRBV11-2 ASSSLLGGELF
. TRBV7-9 ASEGASGLSYNEQF
many TRBV3-1 ASSLGQGVTDTQY
. TRBV7-9 ASSGTSGRGYEQF
. TRBV7-9 ASSWRGDRASPLH
. TRBV7-2 ASSRDLGAEGEQY
many TRBV10-3 AISDTVYGYT
. TRBV28 ASSNANRPLH
many TRBV12-3/TRBV12-4 ASSFTAGSGYT
many TRBV2 ASTEGNQPQH
few TRBV19 ASSISGPLTGELF
. TRBV11-3 ASSLETGGRSTDTQY
many TRBV20-1 SAPGLAGQETQY
many TRBV20-1 SGMKGGASTDTQY
. TRBV10-3 AISEALDTDTQY
many TRBV6-5 ASSYSMDPGNTIY
many TRBV5-5 ASSLGTGSNYGYT
many TRBV10-3 AISPPPQGGKIGYT
few TRBV12-3/TRBV12-4 ASTSSGTTGELF
many TRBV20-1 SAIPRDAVWDTQY
many TRBV15 ATSKSGGYNQPQH
many TRBV12-3/TRBV12-4 ASSLAGSHEQY
many TRBV29-1 SASGTEGYT
many TRBV7-6 ASSATGPSYEQY
. TRBV7-9 ASSLEPVSGYT
. TRBV20-1 SARTDGPSTDTQY
. TRBV19 ASSFSSGTTRTQY
. TRBV12-3/TRBV12-4 ASTLHGGRTDTQY
many TRBV5-1 ASSPLRTSGNPREQF
. TRBV21-1 TRTQTGVSKETQY
many TRBV3-1 ASSQDRSGRAEF
many TRBV6-1 ASLTDGDNEQF
few TRBV11-2 ASSYPNRGGYT
many TRBV19 ASSRGQGGYGYT